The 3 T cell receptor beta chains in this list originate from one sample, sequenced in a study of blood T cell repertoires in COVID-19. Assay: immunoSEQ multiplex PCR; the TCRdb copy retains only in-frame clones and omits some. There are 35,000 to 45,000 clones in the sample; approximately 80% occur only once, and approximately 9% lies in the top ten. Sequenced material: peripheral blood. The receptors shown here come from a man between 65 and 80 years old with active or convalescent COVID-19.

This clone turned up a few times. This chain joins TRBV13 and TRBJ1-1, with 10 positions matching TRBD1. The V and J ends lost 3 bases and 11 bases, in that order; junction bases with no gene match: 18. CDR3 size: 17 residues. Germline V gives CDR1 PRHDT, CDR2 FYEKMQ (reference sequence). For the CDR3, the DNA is TGTGCCAGCAGCTTTGGCGGGGGACAGGGGTGGGTAGGTGCGGCTTTCTTT. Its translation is CASSFGGGQGWVGAAFF.

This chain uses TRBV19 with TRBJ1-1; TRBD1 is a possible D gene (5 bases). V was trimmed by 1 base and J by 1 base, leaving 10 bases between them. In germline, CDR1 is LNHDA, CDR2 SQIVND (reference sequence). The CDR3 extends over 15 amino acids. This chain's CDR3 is CASSIGQGRNTEAFF. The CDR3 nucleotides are TGTGCCAGTAGTATAGGGCAGGGAAGGAACACTGAAGCTTTCTTT.

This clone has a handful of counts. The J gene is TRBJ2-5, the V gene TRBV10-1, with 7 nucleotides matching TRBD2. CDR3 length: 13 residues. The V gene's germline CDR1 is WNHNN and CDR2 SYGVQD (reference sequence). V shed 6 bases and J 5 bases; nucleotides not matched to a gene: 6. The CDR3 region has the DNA TGCGCCAGCAGCCCAGCGGGGTCGGAGACCCAGTACTTC. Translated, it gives CASSPAGSETQYF.